This T cell receptor beta chain was sequenced in a study of blood T cell repertoires in COVID-19 (TCRdb year 2020). Study-level background: Samples covering the acute and convalescent phases of COVID-19 were provided by collaborators in the United States, Italy and Spain. The material from the prospective study consisted of cDNA or gDNA derived from T cells, B-cell-depleted T cells, or PBMCs. The dataset comprised deeply sampled blood TCRbeta repertoires from subjects exposed to, actively infected with, or recovered from COVID-19. The repertoires were released in a freely available public database intended as a resource for research on the immune response to SARS-CoV-2. Samples were obtained from the ongoing ImmuneRACE study (first 160 participants) and from some 1,300 subjects provided by 6 global collaborators. Nearly every sample came with metadata listing a de-identified subject ID, COVID-19 status, age in years and sex. Where available, HLA class I and class II types were obtained from metadata supplied by the sample provider rather than from assay-based typing. The research as a whole found: The quantity of clinical and demographic metadata differed by source and by participant and was supplied without curation.

From the germline V gene (reference sequence), CDR1 is SGHNT and CDR2 is YYREEE. For this chain, trimming is 4 bases at the V end and 2 bases at the J end, and the number of junction bases without a gene match is 3. The CDR3, cysteine through phenylalanine, is 15 amino acids long. Only the CDR3 DNA is retained, 45 bases long and in frame from the first base. One collaborating source in Seattle enrolled patients during active infection and followed them longitudinally through the course of disease. Whole blood was collected in K2EDTA tubes by collaborating institutions according to the institutions' own protocols. For TCRbeta analysis, collaborators shipped samples in one of three forms: frozen whole blood, isolated PBMCs, or DNA extracted from either of those sample types. Concerning this clone itself: It has no known antigen specificity. No clone much larger than this one lies a single base away; base qualities are absent.

TCRbeta CDR3 regions were amplified from genomic DNA using the immunoSEQ Assay, a bias-controlled multiplex PCR. The authors' pipeline ran thus. The number of nucleated cells in each sample was estimated from the amplification of reference gene primers within the assay. To quantify the absolute abundance of each unique TCRbeta CDR3 rearrangement, sequence reads were collapsed and filtered. For each sample, productive Simpson clonality was calculated as the square root of Simpson's diversity index across productive rearrangements. TCRdb's version of the immuneACCESS table is confined to in-frame rearrangements and falls short of the full clone set. An unresolved V gene accounts for under half of the shortfall where checked; the remainder is of unknown origin. The V and J calls and clone size come from that table; D and trimming were worked out from the DNA. Here the sample has around 460,000 clones; 80% to 90% occur a single time. 0.7% to 1% of the sample goes to the ten largest clones.

The V gene is TRBV5-4 and the J gene is TRBJ2-6; 7 bases in the junction line up with TRBD1. Sequencing was carried out using peripheral blood. This sequence was found in a man between 18 and 35 years old with COVID-19, enrolled during active disease. Here is the DNA: TGTGCCAGCAGCGCAACAGGGGCTGGGGCCAACGTCCTGACTTTC. It translates to CASSATGAGANVLTF. The full variable domain, with segments outside the CDR3 supplied by the reference TRBV5-4 and TRBJ2-6 proteins, appears as ETGVTQSPTHLIKTRGQQVTLRCSSQSGHNTVSWYQQALGQGPQFIFQYYREEENGRGNFPPRFSGLQFPNYSSELNVNALELDDSALYLCASSATGAGANVLTFGAGSRLTVL.